Listed below are T cell receptor beta chains from one sample, sequenced in a study of identical twins. TCRdb analysed the 5' RACE reads with MiXCR anew, one entry per CDR3 protein. Counted here are under 400,000 distinct CDR3 sequences, 9% occurring once; the ten biggest clones make up 7.5% to 9.5%. The material sequenced was naive T cells sorted from blood. These receptors all come from a woman in her fifties or sixties in good health. The CDR3 runs from the conserved cysteine through the conserved F or W. D genes are given only for firm matches. Size is stated for part of the rows, as once, few or many counts, or as a class when the clone is expanded.

cdr3_nt: TGTGCCAGCAGCTTAGGCGGACTAGCCCCCTACAATGAGCAGTTCTTC
cdr3_aa: CASSLGGLAPYNEQFF
j_call: TRBJ2-1
clone_size: few
d_call: TRBD2
v_call: TRBV7-8

cdr3_nt: TGTGCCAGCAGCTGGGGCGGACAGTCCATCTCCTACAATGAGCAGTTCTTC
cdr3_aa: CASSWGGQSISYNEQFF
j_call: TRBJ2-1
clone_size: few
d_call: .
v_call: TRBV11-3

cdr3_nt: TGCGCCAGCAGCCCTTTGGGACTAGCGACGGGTCAAGAGACCCAGTACTTC
cdr3_aa: CASSPLGLATGQETQYF
j_call: TRBJ2-5
clone_size: .
d_call: TRBD2
v_call: TRBV5-1

cdr3_nt: TGCGCCAGCAGCCAAGGCCTCGACCGGTACACCGGGGAGCTGTTTTTT
cdr3_aa: CASSQGLDRYTGELFF
j_call: TRBJ2-2
clone_size: .
d_call: .
v_call: TRBV4-1

cdr3_nt: TGTGCCAGCATTTCAAAGCAGGGGTGGTTCGGCTACGAGCAGTACTTC
cdr3_aa: CASISKQGWFGYEQYF
j_call: TRBJ2-7
clone_size: few
d_call: .
v_call: TRBV6-5

cdr3_nt: TGCAGTGCTACCGTACTAGCGGGAGGGTTCGGTGAGCAGTTCTTC
cdr3_aa: CSATVLAGGFGEQFF
j_call: TRBJ2-1
clone_size: few
d_call: TRBD2
v_call: TRBV20-1

cdr3_nt: TGCGCCAGCAGCGATGGGGTTTGGGACCAGGGGATTTCCTACAATGAGCAGTTCTTC
cdr3_aa: CASSDGVWDQGISYNEQFF
j_call: TRBJ2-1
clone_size: few
d_call: .
v_call: TRBV5-1

cdr3_nt: TGTGCCAGTAGTGCCCCCTCAGGGGCGGTAATTTACGAGCAGTACTTC
cdr3_aa: CASSAPSGAVIYEQYF
j_call: TRBJ2-7
clone_size: few
d_call: .
v_call: TRBV19

cdr3_nt: TGTGCCAGCCGTTCCAGGGCGGAGACCCAGTACTTC
cdr3_aa: CASRSRAETQYF
j_call: TRBJ2-5
clone_size: .
d_call: .
v_call: TRBV7-9

cdr3_nt: TGTGCCAGCAATCGGGACAAGGGTTTTCAGCCCCAGCATTTT
cdr3_aa: CASNRDKGFQPQHF
j_call: TRBJ1-5
clone_size: .
d_call: .
v_call: TRBV6-1

cdr3_nt: TGCAGTGCTAGGGAACCGGGACAGGGGCTCCGCACAGATACGCAGTATTTT
cdr3_aa: CSAREPGQGLRTDTQYF
j_call: TRBJ2-3
clone_size: many
d_call: TRBD1
v_call: TRBV20-1

cdr3_nt: TGCAGTGCTAGACACAGGGGGCCTGATAACTATGGCTACACCTTC
cdr3_aa: CSARHRGPDNYGYTF
j_call: TRBJ1-2
clone_size: many
d_call: TRBD1
v_call: TRBV20-1

cdr3_nt: TGTGCCAGCACTTCCTCAGTGGGGAATGAGCAGTTCTTC
cdr3_aa: CASTSSVGNEQFF
j_call: TRBJ2-1
clone_size: .
d_call: .
v_call: TRBV27

cdr3_nt: TGTGCCAGCAGCACGCCCGATGGCACAGATACGCAGTATTTT
cdr3_aa: CASSTPDGTDTQYF
j_call: TRBJ2-3
clone_size: few
d_call: .
v_call: TRBV11-2

cdr3_nt: TGCGCCAGCAGCTTGAACCCCTCGAGCGGGAGGACGAACACCGGGGAGCTGTTTTTT
cdr3_aa: CASSLNPSSGRTNTGELFF
j_call: TRBJ2-2
clone_size: .
d_call: TRBD2
v_call: TRBV5-1

cdr3_nt: TGTGCCAGCAGCCAAGCTCTAGCGGAACCCTACAATGAGCAGTTCTTC
cdr3_aa: CASSQALAEPYNEQFF
j_call: TRBJ2-1
clone_size: many
d_call: TRBD2
v_call: TRBV4-2

cdr3_nt: TGCGCCAGCAGCCAACCCACCGCCGGAAGCACAGATACGCAGTATTTT
cdr3_aa: CASSQPTAGSTDTQYF
j_call: TRBJ2-3
clone_size: few
d_call: .
v_call: TRBV4-1

cdr3_nt: TGTGCCAGCAGCCAGGGAGCGGGATCGAACACCGGGGAGCTGTTTTTT
cdr3_aa: CASSQGAGSNTGELFF
j_call: TRBJ2-2
clone_size: few
d_call: TRBD2
v_call: TRBV3-1

cdr3_nt: TGTGCCAGCAGCTTATATCTATTGGCAGATACGCAGTATTTT
cdr3_aa: CASSLYLLADTQYF
j_call: TRBJ2-3
clone_size: .
d_call: .
v_call: TRBV7-2

cdr3_nt: TGCGCCAGCAGCATGATGAGAAATGAGCAGTTCTTC
cdr3_aa: CASSMMRNEQFF
j_call: TRBJ2-1
clone_size: few
d_call: .
v_call: TRBV5-1

cdr3_nt: TGTGCCAGCAAGGACGGCCCAACTAATGAAAAACTGTTTTTT
cdr3_aa: CASKDGPTNEKLFF
j_call: TRBJ1-4
clone_size: few
d_call: .
v_call: TRBV6-6

cdr3_nt: TGTGCCAGCAGCTCTCGACGGCACACGCAGTTCTTC
cdr3_aa: CASSSRRHTQFF
j_call: TRBJ2-1
clone_size: .
d_call: .
v_call: TRBV5-6

cdr3_nt: TGTGCCAGCAGCCAAGCGGGAGGGCCAGGGGAGACCCAGTACTTC
cdr3_aa: CASSQAGGPGETQYF
j_call: TRBJ2-5
clone_size: few
d_call: TRBD2
v_call: TRBV28

cdr3_nt: TGTGCCAGCAGCTTAGGATCAACAGGTTCACCCCTCCACTTT
cdr3_aa: CASSLGSTGSPLHF
j_call: TRBJ1-6
clone_size: .
d_call: .
v_call: TRBV13

cdr3_nt: TGTGCCAGTAGTACCTACCAGGGGACAGATACGCAGTATTTT
cdr3_aa: CASSTYQGTDTQYF
j_call: TRBJ2-3
clone_size: .
d_call: .
v_call: TRBV19

cdr3_nt: TGCAGTGCTAGAGATTTTCCGACCACTGGTGAAGCTTTCTTT
cdr3_aa: CSARDFPTTGEAFF
j_call: TRBJ1-1
clone_size: many
d_call: .
v_call: TRBV20-1

cdr3_nt: TGCGCCAGCAGCTTGGCCGGACAGGGCGGGGAGCTGTTTTTT
cdr3_aa: CASSLAGQGGELFF
j_call: TRBJ2-2
clone_size: many
d_call: TRBD1
v_call: TRBV5-1

cdr3_nt: TGTGCCAGCAGCACTAGACACATCATAGGGGCCGGGGAGCTGTTTTTT
cdr3_aa: CASSTRHIIGAGELFF
j_call: TRBJ2-2
clone_size: few
d_call: .
v_call: TRBV11-2

cdr3_nt: TGCGCCAGCAGCATAACCCCTCGGCTGGCCAAAAACATTCAGTACTTC
cdr3_aa: CASSITPRLAKNIQYF
j_call: TRBJ2-4
clone_size: few
d_call: .
v_call: TRBV5-1

cdr3_nt: TGTGCCACCAGCAGAGGCCTTTTGGACAGTCTGGGTGAAGCTTTCTTT
cdr3_aa: CATSRGLLDSLGEAFF
j_call: TRBJ1-1
clone_size: .
d_call: .
v_call: TRBV15

cdr3_nt: TGTGCCAGCAGTTACCACGGGGGGCTCGAAAAACTGTTTTTT
cdr3_aa: CASSYHGGLEKLFF
j_call: TRBJ1-4
clone_size: .
d_call: .
v_call: TRBV6-6

cdr3_nt: TGTGCCAGCAGCCCTGGGACTAGCGGGACTCAAGAGACCCAGTACTTC
cdr3_aa: CASSPGTSGTQETQYF
j_call: TRBJ2-5
clone_size: .
d_call: TRBD2
v_call: TRBV27